The 24 T cell receptor beta chains listed next were all sequenced from one sample in a study of T cell responses to AZD1222 COVID-19 vaccine (dated by TCRdb to about 2021). Preparation of the library involved the immunoSEQ multiplex PCR assay. TCRdb provides this immuneACCESS table in a form limited to in-frame rearrangements. Some clones are lacking; in checked studies, under half of them reflect an unresolved V gene, and why the rest are absent is not known. For this sample the table gives roughly 90,000 clones, of which just over 90% were detected only once. 4.5% of the sample comes from the top ten. The sample's time point label is to be understood as: baseline before first vaccination. According to the study, the label for this sample's treatment or condition signals: meningococcal conjugate vaccine given as trial control. Sample: peripheral blood, taken on day 0 of MenACWY control vaccination. Receptors were obtained from an adult in good health.

V gene TRBV7-9 combines with J gene TRBJ2-7; TRBD1 might be the D (6 bases). Germline V gives CDR1 SEHNR, CDR2 FQNEAQ (reference sequence). CDR3 length: 12 amino acids. V lost 4 bases and J lost 4, with 8 bases in between. The DNA of the CDR3 is TGTGCCAGCAGCTCAACAGGGTACGAGCAGTACTTC. It specifies CASSSTGYEQYF. The entire variable domain, with the rest obtained from reference TRBV7-9 and TRBJ2-7, is as follows: DTGVSQNPRHKITKRGQNVTFRCDPISEHNRLYWYRQTLGQGPEFLTYFQNEAQLEKSRLLSDRFSAERPKGSFSTLEIQRTEQGDSAMYLCASSSTGYEQYFGPGTRLTVT.

The genes are TRBV30 and TRBJ2-6; no firm D call. This CDR3 is 14 amino acids long. Germline V CDR1 and CDR2: GTSNPN, SVGIG (reference sequence). The ends were cut back, 3 bases at V and 4 bases at J, with 10 bases in the middle. CDR3 region: CAWSENGGANVLTF. CDR3 sequence (DNA): TGTGCCTGGAGCGAAAACGGGGGGGCCAACGTCCTGACTTTC.

V and J are TRBV5-1 and TRBJ1-2; 8 nucleotides agree with TRBD1. Germline V gives CDR1 SGHRS, CDR2 YFSETQ. Losses at the gene ends were 3 bases for V and 3 bases for J; bases not matched to a gene: 7. This CDR3 is 15 amino acids long. The CDR3 is CASSSSGTGDYGYTF. CDR3 nucleotides: TGCGCCAGCAGCTCGAGCGGGACAGGAGACTATGGCTACACCTTC.

The chain has TRBV29-1 and TRBJ1-1; D is undetermined. This CDR3 comprises 14 residues. Trimming left V 4 bases short and J 2 bases short, with 14 bases between. CDR1 is SQVTM and CDR2 is ANQGSEA in the germline V gene. CDR3 DNA: TGCAGCGTTGTCGCCGCGGGTAGCAACACTGAAGCTTTCTTT. It translates to CSVVAAGSNTEAFF.

This clone was counted a single time. CDR3 coding DNA: TGTGCCAGCGGATCCCACGTCCGCTATGGCTACACCTTC. Translated, it gives CASGSHVRYGYTF. The V gene is TRBV6-5, the J gene TRBJ1-2, with unresolved D. Germline CDR1 MNHEY, CDR2 SVGAGI. The CDR3 covers 13 residues. V lost 8 bases and J 4 bases, leaving 14 bases between the germline ends.

V is TRBV29-1 and J is TRBJ1-5; D call uncertain. The V end was cut by 6 bases, the J end by 0 bases, with 12 bases between. Germline V gene sequence: CDR1 SQVTM, CDR2 ANQGSEA. This CDR3 is built from 14 residues. The CDR3 protein is CSVLEDGSNQPQHF. CDR3 DNA sequence: TGCAGCGTATTAGAGGACGGTAGCAATCAGCCCCAGCATTTT.

The rearrangement joins TRBV6-4 to TRBJ2-2, with D tentatively TRBD1 (5 bases). V was cut by 6 bases and J by 6 bases, with 11 bases left in between. CDR3 length: 13 residues. The V gene's germline CDR1 is MRHNA and CDR2 SNTAGT. The CDR3 DNA sequence: TGTGCCAGCAGCGACAGCGAGGCCGGGGAGCTGTTTTTT. Translation: CASSDSEAGELFF.

The chain is built from TRBV19 and TRBJ1-2; D unclear. The CDR3 has 12 amino acids. Germline V CDR1 and CDR2: LNHDA, SQIVND (reference sequence). V was trimmed by 6 bases and J by 7 bases, leaving 12 bases between them. This CDR3 is CASREPSGGYTF. CDR3 coding DNA: TGTGCCAGTAGAGAACCTTCCGGTGGCTACACCTTC.

The chain employs TRBV28 and TRBJ1-1, with D maybe TRBD1 (5 bases). Germline CDR1 reads MDHEN; CDR2 reads SYDVKM. The length of the CDR3 is 14 residues. The V end lost 1 base, the J end lost 4 bases, and 10 bases lay between the germline ends. In DNA form, the CDR3 reads TGTGCCAGCAGTTTATCCAGGGACGGCACTGAAGCTTTCTTT. It translates to CASSLSRDGTEAFF.

The chain employs TRBV5-4 and TRBJ2-2, with D tentatively TRBD1 (5 bases). The germline V and J ends were trimmed by 2 bases and 4 bases, with 9 bases remaining between them. The CDR3 runs 14 residues. Germline CDR1 and CDR2: SGHNT and YYREEE (reference sequence). The DNA of the CDR3 is TGTGCCAGCAGCTTCGAAAGGGGCACCGGGGAGCTGTTTTTT. The encoded protein is CASSFERGTGELFF.

This chain uses TRBV6-5 with TRBJ2-2, with D possibly matching TRBD1 (6 bases). Germline V gene lookup returns CDR1 MNHEY and CDR2 SVGAGI. This CDR3 region has 14 residues. Trimming removed 6 bases at V and 6 bases at J, with 14 bases between. In DNA, the CDR3 is TGTGCCAGCAGGAGGCAGGGGATGGCCGGGGAGCTGTTTTTT. This translates into CASRRQGMAGELFF.

This rearrangement joins TRBV5-3 to TRBJ1-4; no definite D call. TRBV5-3 is labeled an ORF, and its function is uncertain. Trimming left V 4 bases short and J 5 bases short, with 18 bases between. This CDR3 has 16 residues. The CDR3 nucleotides are TGTGCCAGAAGCCAGCCCCGGCGAAGGGTAAATGAAAAACTGTTTTTT. The encoded protein is CARSQPRRRVNEKLFF.

The CDR3 region is CASSQELSYGLPEQFF. CDR3 sequence (DNA): TGTGCCAGCAGCCAAGAATTAAGCTACGGGCTGCCCGAGCAGTTCTTC. The rearrangement links TRBV14 to TRBJ2-1; D is uncertain. The ends were cut back, 0 bases at V and 10 bases at J, with 19 bases in the middle. CDR3 size: 16 residues. Germline values: CDR1 SGHDN, CDR2 FVKESK. Variable domain in full (rest from reference TRBV14 and TRBJ2-1): EAGVTQFPSHSVIEKGQTVTLRCDPISGHDNLYWYRRVMGKEIKFLLHFVKESKQDESGMPNNRFLAERTGGTYSTLKVQPAELEDSGVYFCASSQELSYGLPEQFFGPGTRLTVL.

The rearrangement links TRBV7-9 to TRBJ1-2, with D perhaps TRBD1 (6 bases). The CDR3 is 16 amino acids. Per germline, CDR1 SEHNR and CDR2 FQNEAQ (reference sequence). The ends were cut back, 2 bases at V and 2 bases at J, with 15 bases in the middle. In DNA form, the CDR3 reads TGTGCCAGCAGCTTAAGCACAGGGAGCGTAAACTATGGCTACACCTTC. Its translation: CASSLSTGSVNYGYTF.

By sample share, this clone is medium-sized. This chain joins TRBV12-3 or TRBV12-4 and TRBJ1-2, with D hard to call. V shed 8 bases and J shed 7 bases, with 11 bases lying between them. The CDR3 runs 11 residues. This CDR3 is CASAIVAGYTF. CDR3 nucleotides: TGTGCCAGCGCCATTGTAGCTGGCTACACCTTC.

The chain carries TRBV11-2 and TRBJ1-1, with unresolved D. The germline V gene encodes CDR1 SGHAT and CDR2 FQNNGV. This CDR3 contains 13 residues. Trimming pared 2 bases from V and 6 bases from J, leaving 10 bases between. CDR3 DNA: TGTGCCAGCAGCTTACCCGGGCGGGCTGAAGCTTTCTTT. This translates into CASSLPGRAEAFF.

The chain carries TRBV5-1 and TRBJ2-5; tentatively, D is TRBD2 (5 bases). The CDR3 loop spans 15 amino acids. Per germline, CDR1 SGHRS and CDR2 YFSETQ. V lost 2 bases and J 4 bases, leaving 15 bases between the germline ends. The CDR3 DNA is TGCGCCAGCAGCTTCGGACTTCTGGGCCGAGAGACCCAGTACTTC. This translates into CASSFGLLGRETQYF.

This sequence joins TRBV30 and TRBJ1-2, with D possibly matching TRBD1 (5 bases). This CDR3 comprises 13 residues. CDR1 and CDR2 (germline): GTSNPN, SVGIG (reference sequence). With 4 bases removed from V and 4 bases from J, the gap between germline ends came to 13 bases. The CDR3 is CAWTGTGPYGYTF. In DNA form, the CDR3 reads TGTGCCTGGACAGGGACCGGTCCCTATGGCTACACCTTC.

The chain couples TRBV9 to TRBJ2-3, with 10 bases aligning to TRBD2. In germline, CDR1 is SGDLS, CDR2 YYNGEE. V gave up 3 bases and J gave up 2 bases; unmatched junction bases: 3. The CDR3 has 15 amino acids. In DNA form, the CDR3 reads TGTGCCAGCAGCGCTAGCGGGAGTAACACAGATACGCAGTATTTT. It specifies CASSASGSNTDTQYF.

This clone appeared a single time. V gene TRBV30 combines with J gene TRBJ1-1; a weak D match, TRBD1 (6 bases). Per the germline V gene, CDR1 is GTSNPN and CDR2 is SVGIG (reference sequence). The CDR3 covers 14 residues. V lost 7 bases, J lost 0 bases, and 15 bases lay in between. The CDR3 DNA is TGTGCCTCCATGTCAGGGGACATGAACACTGAAGCTTTCTTT. Its translation: CASMSGDMNTEAFF.

V usage is TRBV6-6 and J usage is TRBJ1-2, with 8 nucleotides matching TRBD1. Germline values: CDR1 MNHNY, CDR2 SVGAGI (reference sequence). After removal of 0 bases from V and 5 bases from J, the junction contained 5 bases not matched to a gene. The CDR3 runs 15 residues. CDR3 DNA: TGTGCCAGCAGTTACTCGAATGACAGGGGTTATGGCTACACCTTC. It is translated as CASSYSNDRGYGYTF.

The chain recombines TRBV7-2 with TRBJ1-1; D perhaps matches TRBD1 (6 bases). The V end was cut by 2 bases, the J end by 7 bases, with 17 bases between. This CDR3 region has 15 residues. Germline V gives CDR1 SGHTA, CDR2 FQGNSA. The CDR3 loop reads CASSLWGRGGGEAFF. Written as DNA, the CDR3 is TGTGCCAGCAGCTTATGGGGCAGGGGAGGCGGTGAAGCTTTCTTT.

V is TRBV10-3 and J is TRBJ2-3; TRBD2 matches at 8 bases. CDR1 is ENHRY and CDR2 is SYGVKD in the germline V gene. The CDR3 loop spans 14 amino acids. J lost 1 base, V lost 6 bases, and 3 bases had no gene match. The CDR3 is CAIRREAGTDTQYF. The DNA of the CDR3 is TGTGCCATCAGGCGGGAGGCTGGCACAGATACGCAGTATTTT.

CDR3 residues: CASSLGSQAPTTEAFF. The DNA of the CDR3 is TGCGCCAGCAGCTTGGGGTCCCAAGCACCCACCACTGAAGCTTTCTTT. The chain uses TRBV5-1 and TRBJ1-1; D not resolved. With 0 bases removed from V and 4 bases from J, the gap between germline ends came to 16 bases. The length of the CDR3 is 16 residues. Germline V CDR1 and CDR2: SGHRS, YFSETQ.